The rows below give T cell receptor beta chains drawn from one sample of a study of T-cell reconstitution after alpha-beta-depleted transplantation in children. TCRdb called the PCR reads again in MiXCR, with one record for every CDR3 protein. The sample carries about 980,000 distinct CDR3 sequences, about 31% recorded once. The sample here was PBMCs, mostly from graft donor cells, taken 360 days after TCRalphabeta/CD19-depleted stem cell transplant. These receptors were obtained from a boy in the first two years of life who had a stem cell transplant for SCID, so the T cells may come from the graft donor. Each CDR3 is given with its conserved first and last residue. D genes are given only for firm matches. Some rows have no size entry. The others give once, few or many, or a class for an expanded clone.

-	-	TRBJ2-7	TRBV20-1	CSARDPPAYEQYF
few	-	TRBJ2-7	TRBV28	CASGRQTYEQYF
-	-	TRBJ1-6	TRBV5-1	CASSWGGEVSPLHF
-	TRBD2	TRBJ2-1	TRBV6-2/TRBV6-3	CASSSKIAGDEQFF
-	-	TRBJ2-3	TRBV28	CASTLTHRETDTQYF
-	-	TRBJ1-2	TRBV6-1	CASSDYGSYYGYTF
-	-	TRBJ2-1	TRBV28	CASSFPGSTSSSYNEQFF
few	-	TRBJ2-1	TRBV11-1	CASSRLTGRGGPNNEQFF
-	-	TRBJ2-7	TRBV15	CATSRVGGGYEQYF
-	-	TRBJ2-3	TRBV2	CASSPNRGQTDTQYF
-	-	TRBJ1-1	TRBV18	CASSPTQGGAFF
-	-	TRBJ2-7	TRBV6-2/TRBV6-3	CASKIGASYEQYF
-	-	TRBJ2-7	TRBV12-3/TRBV12-4	CASSRERDGAHEQYF
few	-	TRBJ1-4	TRBV7-9	CASSLAPVGNAGKLFF
few	-	TRBJ1-6	TRBV7-9	CASSSADQGPGSPLHF
-	-	TRBJ2-7	TRBV3-1	CASSSLKNPSYEQYF
few	-	TRBJ2-1	TRBV12-3/TRBV12-4	CASSPAHNEQFF
few	-	TRBJ2-5	TRBV15	CATSRVYREGETQYF
-	TRBD1	TRBJ2-2	TRBV12-3/TRBV12-4	CASSPTRDRGYTGELFF
-	TRBD2	TRBJ2-1	TRBV24-1	CATSGPSGGSRNEQFF
few	-	TRBJ2-2	TRBV4-3	CASRPASNTGELFF
-	-	TRBJ1-2	TRBV6-5	CASSYSAEGVYGYTF
-	-	TRBJ2-7	TRBV28	CASSSLALYEQYF
-	TRBD2	TRBJ2-5	TRBV6-1	CASRPIAGDLETQYF
-	TRBD1	TRBJ2-7	TRBV5-1	CASSPEPRGQGTEQYF
few	TRBD2	TRBJ2-2	TRBV24-1	CATSPRDYPGGYTGELFF
-	-	TRBJ2-1	TRBV27	CASSTSREYSYNEQFF
few	TRBD1	TRBJ1-1	TRBV7-9	CASSDRARDTEAFF